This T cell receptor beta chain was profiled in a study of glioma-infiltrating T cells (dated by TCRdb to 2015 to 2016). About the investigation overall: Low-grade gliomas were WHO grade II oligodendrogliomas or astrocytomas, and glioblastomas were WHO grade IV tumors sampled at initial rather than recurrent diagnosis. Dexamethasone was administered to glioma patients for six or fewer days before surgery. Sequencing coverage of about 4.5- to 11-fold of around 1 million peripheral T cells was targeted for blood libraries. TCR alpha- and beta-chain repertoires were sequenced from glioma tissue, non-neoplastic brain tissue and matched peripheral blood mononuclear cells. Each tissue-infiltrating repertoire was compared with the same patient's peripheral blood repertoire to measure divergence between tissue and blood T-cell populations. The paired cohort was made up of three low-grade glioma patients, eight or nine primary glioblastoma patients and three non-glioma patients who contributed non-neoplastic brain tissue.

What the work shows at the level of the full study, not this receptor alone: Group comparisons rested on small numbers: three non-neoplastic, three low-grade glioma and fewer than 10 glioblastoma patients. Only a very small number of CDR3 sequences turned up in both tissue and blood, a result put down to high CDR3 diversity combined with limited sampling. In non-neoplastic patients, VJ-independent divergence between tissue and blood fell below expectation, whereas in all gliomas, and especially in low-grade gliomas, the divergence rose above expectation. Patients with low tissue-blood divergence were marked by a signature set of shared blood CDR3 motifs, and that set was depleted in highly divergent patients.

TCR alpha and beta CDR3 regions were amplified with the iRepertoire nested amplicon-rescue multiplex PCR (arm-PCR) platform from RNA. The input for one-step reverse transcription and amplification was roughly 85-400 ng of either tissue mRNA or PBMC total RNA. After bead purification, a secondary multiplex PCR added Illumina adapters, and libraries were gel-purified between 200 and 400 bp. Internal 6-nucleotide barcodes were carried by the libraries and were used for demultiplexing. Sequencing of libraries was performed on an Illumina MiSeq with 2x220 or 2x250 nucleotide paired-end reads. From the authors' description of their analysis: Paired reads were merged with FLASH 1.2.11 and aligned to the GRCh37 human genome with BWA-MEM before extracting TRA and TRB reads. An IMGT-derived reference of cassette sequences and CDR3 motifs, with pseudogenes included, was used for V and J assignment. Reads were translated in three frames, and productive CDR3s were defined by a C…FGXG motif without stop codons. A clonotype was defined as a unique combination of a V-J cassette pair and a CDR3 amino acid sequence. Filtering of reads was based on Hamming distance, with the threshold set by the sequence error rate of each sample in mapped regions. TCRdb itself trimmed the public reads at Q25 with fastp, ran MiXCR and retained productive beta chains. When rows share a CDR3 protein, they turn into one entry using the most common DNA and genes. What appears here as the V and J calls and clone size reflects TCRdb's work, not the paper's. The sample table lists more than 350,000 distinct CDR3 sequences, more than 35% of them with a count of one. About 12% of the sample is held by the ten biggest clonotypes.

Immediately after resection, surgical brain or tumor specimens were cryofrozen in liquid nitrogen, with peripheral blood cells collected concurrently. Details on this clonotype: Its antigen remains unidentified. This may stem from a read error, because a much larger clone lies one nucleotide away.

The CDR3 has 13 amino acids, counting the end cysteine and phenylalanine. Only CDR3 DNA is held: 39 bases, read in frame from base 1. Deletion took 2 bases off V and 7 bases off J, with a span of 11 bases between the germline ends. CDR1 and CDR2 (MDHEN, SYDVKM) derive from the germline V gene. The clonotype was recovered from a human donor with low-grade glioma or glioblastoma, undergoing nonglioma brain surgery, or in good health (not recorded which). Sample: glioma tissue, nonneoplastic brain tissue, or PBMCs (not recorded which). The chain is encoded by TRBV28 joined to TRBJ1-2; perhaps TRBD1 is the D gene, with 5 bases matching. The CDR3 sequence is CASSLGGEAGYTF. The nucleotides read TGTGCCAGCAGTTTAGGGGGGGAGGCTGGCTACACCTTC.